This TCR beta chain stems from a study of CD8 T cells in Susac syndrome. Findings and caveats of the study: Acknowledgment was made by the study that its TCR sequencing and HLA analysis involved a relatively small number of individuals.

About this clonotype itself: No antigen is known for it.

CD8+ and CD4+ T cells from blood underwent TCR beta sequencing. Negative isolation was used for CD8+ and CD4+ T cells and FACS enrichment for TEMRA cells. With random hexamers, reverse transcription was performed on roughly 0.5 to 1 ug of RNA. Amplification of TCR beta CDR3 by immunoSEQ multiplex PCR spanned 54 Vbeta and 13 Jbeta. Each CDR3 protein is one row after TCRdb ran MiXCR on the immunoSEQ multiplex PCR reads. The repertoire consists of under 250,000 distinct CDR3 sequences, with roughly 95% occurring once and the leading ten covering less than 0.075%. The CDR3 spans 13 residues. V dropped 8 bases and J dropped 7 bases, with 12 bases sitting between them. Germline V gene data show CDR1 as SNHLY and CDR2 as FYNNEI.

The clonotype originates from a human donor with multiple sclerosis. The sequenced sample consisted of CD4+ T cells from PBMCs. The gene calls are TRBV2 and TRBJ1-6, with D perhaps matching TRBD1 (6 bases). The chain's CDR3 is CASRATGNSPLHF. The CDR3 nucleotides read TGTGCCAGCCGGGCGACAGGAAATTCACCCCTCCACTTT.